The present entry profiles one T cell receptor (beta chain) with its context. Some clones are missing from TCRdb's copy, which holds only in-frame ones; the method was immunoSEQ multiplex PCR. The table has fewer than 250,000 clones, approximately 91% seen once; the top ten hold about 6.8%. These data are taken from a study of blood T cell repertoires in COVID-19. The CDR3 spans 16 residues. The germline V gene encodes CDR1 SNHLY and CDR2 FYNNEI. V was pared by 0 bases and J by 4 bases, with 9 bases of the junction left unmatched. The source of this sequence is a woman aged 40 to 50 who had recovered from COVID-19. Specimen: peripheral blood. V and J are TRBV2 and TRBJ2-7, with 7 bases matching TRBD1. In nucleotides, the CDR3 is TGTGCCAGCAGTGAAGCAGGGGGCGCAGGGCGTTACGAGCAGTACTTC. It is translated as CASSEAGGAGRYEQYF.